The 10 T cell receptor beta chains listed next were all sequenced from one sample in a study of tumor-infiltrating lymphocytes in localized non-small cell lung cancer (dated by TCRdb to the early 2020s). The library was obtained by the immunoSEQ multiplex PCR assay. Sourced from immuneACCESS, this table was stored by TCRdb with only in-frame sequences that have V and J called. A share of the clones is absent; for the studies checked, an unresolved V gene accounts for under half, and the remainder has no known explanation. The sample includes about 6,000 clones, with around 80% observed a single time. Of the sample, about 6.3% falls within the top ten clones. What was sequenced was lung tumor tissue. All receptors derive from a human donor with non-small cell lung cancer.

The chain recombines TRBV6-1 with TRBJ1-1; D is perhaps TRBD1 (5 bases). Trimming took off 6 bases at V and 5 bases at J, with 16 bases between the two ends. Germline V gene data show CDR1 as MNHNS and CDR2 as SASEGT. The CDR3 is made up of 14 amino acids. The CDR3 reads CASRTSREGTEAFF. The CDR3 DNA reads TGTGCCAGCAGAACTAGTAGGGAGGGGACTGAAGCTTTCTTT.

This rearrangement joins TRBV6-5 to TRBJ1-4; a weak D match, TRBD1 (5 bases). The V end lost 5 bases, the J end lost 8 bases, and 15 bases lay between the germline ends. There are 14 residues in the CDR3. Germline lookup yields CDR1 MNHEY and CDR2 SVGAGI. The CDR3 nucleotides are TGTGCCAGCAGTCCATCAGGGCTCCGCGAAAAACTGTTTTTT. It codes for CASSPSGLREKLFF.

J is TRBJ1-4 and V is TRBV6-6; no clear D. The CDR3 covers 14 residues. CDR1 and CDR2 from the germline V gene are MNHNY and SVGAGI (reference sequence). The V end lost 0 bases, the J end lost 7 bases, and 9 bases lay between the germline ends. As DNA, the CDR3 is TGTGCCAGCAGTTACTCATACGGGTTTGAAAAACTGTTTTTT. Protein product: CASSYSYGFEKLFF.

The V gene is TRBV6-5, the J gene TRBJ1-5; D perhaps matches TRBD1 (6 bases). CDR1 and CDR2 (germline): MNHEY, SVGAGI. The V and J ends lost 0 bases and 6 bases respectively, with 9 bases between them. This CDR3 contains 14 residues. The CDR3: CASSYSTDSQPQHF. Here the CDR3 DNA reads TGTGCCAGCAGTTACTCGACGGACAGTCAGCCCCAGCATTTT.

This sequence joins TRBV5-1 and TRBJ1-1; D ambiguous. The V gene lost 3 bases and the J gene lost 0 bases, with 12 bases spanning the gap. Germline lookup yields CDR1 SGHRS and CDR2 YFSETQ. CDR3 size: 15 residues. Here the CDR3 reads CASSSRSSMNTEAFF. The CDR3, as DNA: TGCGCCAGCAGCTCCCGGTCGAGCATGAACACTGAAGCTTTCTTT.

This chain joins TRBV4-1 and TRBJ2-2, with 9 bases that match TRBD2. Trimming removed 7 bases from V and 7 bases from J; junction bases left unmatched: 10. The CDR3 is 15 amino acids. Germline loops: CDR1 MGHRA, CDR2 YSYEKL. The CDR3, as DNA: TGCGCCAGCACCCGTGGCGGGGGGGCTGGCGGGGAGCTGTTTTTT. This encodes CASTRGGGAGGELFF.

The CDR3 DNA sequence: TGTGCCTGGAGCGAGATGGACAGGGGGCGGGGGACCCAGTACTTC. Translated: CAWSEMDRGRGTQYF. V and J are TRBV30 and TRBJ2-5, with 11 nucleotides matching TRBD1. The CDR3 length is 15 residues. CDR1 and CDR2 (germline): GTSNPN, SVGIG (reference sequence). V dropped 3 bases and J dropped 7; count of bases not matched to a gene: 10. Filled out from reference TRBV30 and TRBJ2-5, the complete variable domain reads SQTIHQWPATLVQPVGSPLSLECTVEGTSNPNLYWYRQAAGRGLQLLFYSVGIGQISSEVPQNLSASRPQDRQFILSSKKLLLSDSGFYLCAWSEMDRGRGTQYFGPGTRLLVL.

This clone was seen just once. CDR3 in amino acids: CASILRRGHEAFF. CDR3 DNA: TGTGCCAGCATACTTCGACGGGGGCATGAAGCTTTCTTT. The rearrangement joins TRBV7-2 to TRBJ1-1; tentatively, D is TRBD1 (6 bases). The CDR3 sequence is 13 residues long. Trimming cost V 7 bases and J 7 bases, with 16 bases left between them. CDR1 SGHTA and CDR2 FQGNSA come from the germline V gene.

V and J are TRBV7-2 and TRBJ1-4; 7 nucleotides line up with TRBD1. The germline CDR1 and CDR2 sequences are SGHTA and FQGNSA. V was pared by 3 bases and J by 0 bases, with 7 bases of the junction left unmatched. This CDR3 comprises 17 residues. The CDR3 region is CASSFQGGSATNEKLFF. The CDR3, as DNA: TGTGCCAGCAGCTTCCAGGGGGGAAGTGCAACTAATGAAAAACTGTTTTTT.

V usage is TRBV4-1 and J usage is TRBJ2-7; D possibly uses TRBD1 or TRBD2 (5 bases each). V lost 0 bases, J lost 3 bases, and 15 bases lay in between. CDR1 is MGHRA, CDR2 YSYEKL, per germline. The CDR3 runs to 16 residues. The CDR3 reads CASSQDFGGANYEQYF. The DNA for the CDR3 is TGCGCCAGCAGCCAAGATTTTGGGGGAGCAAACTACGAGCAGTACTTC.